The subject of this entry is one TCR beta chain. It lacks a known antigen. There are no base qualities to consult, and no much larger clone falls within one base. The germline V gene sets CDR1 to KGHSH and CDR2 to LQKENI. The junction carries 19 bases between V and J, which are trimmed by 6 bases and 8 bases respectively. CDR3 length: 14 amino acids, cysteine to phenylalanine. CDR3 DNA is the only sequence kept; it has 42 bases, read in frame from the first base. To prepare the library, the immunoSEQ multiplex PCR assay was applied. TCRdb re-hosts the immuneACCESS table, in-frame sequences only. Its copies lack some clones; in the studies checked, an unresolved V gene accounts for under half of them, and the cause for the rest is not known. This sample comprises around 39,000 clones, more than 70% of them detected only once. The leading ten clones occupy over 4% of the sample. These data are taken from a study of T cell changes during pregnancy in multiple sclerosis (dated by TCRdb to between 2018 and 2021). Regarding the study in general: In women with multiple sclerosis, the researchers looked at how the T cell repertoire shifted as pregnancy progressed.

This specimen consisted of CD8+ T cells from peripheral blood mononuclear cells, obtained in the first trimester of pregnancy. The chain was built from TRBV18 and TRBJ1-1; tentative D gene TRBD1, with 5 bases matching. This clonotype originated in a female donor with multiple sclerosis, enrolled in a pregnancy study. The DNA is TGTGCCAGCTCCTTCAAGGGAGGGGCTTGGGAAGCTTTCTTT. Its protein is CASSFKGGAWEAFF.